This T cell receptor beta chain came from a study of neurological immune-mediated disorders. Study-level points and caveats: The absence of shared CDR3 amino acid sequences among expanded clones across subjects suggests private repertoires in all groups.

V was pared by 1 base and J by 8 bases, with 11 bases between. Germline values: CDR1 LNHNV, CDR2 YYDKDF (reference sequence). CDR3 length equals 13 residues. Time point denoted: longitudinal time-point 1 (baseline). This clonotype was recorded many times. The antigen remains unidentified. 5'RACE generated cDNA with 10-nucleotide random UMIs. MiXCR, applied by TCRdb to the 5' RACE reads, yields one record per CDR3 protein. Of tens of thousands of distinct CDR3 sequences in the sample, less than 12% were seen once. Sequencing was done on a sample of PBMCs. The sequence came from a woman between 40 and 55 years old in good health. This chain uses TRBV15 with TRBJ1-1; D is uncertain. The CDR3: CATSRGTALEAFF. CDR3 in DNA: TGTGCCACCAGCAGAGGTACCGCACTCGAAGCTTTCTTT. Supplemented by reference TRBV15 and TRBJ1-1, the full variable domain reads DAMVIQNPRYQVTQFGKPVTLSCSQTLNHNVMYWYQQKSSQAPKLLFHYYDKDFNNEADTPDNFQSRRPNTSFCFLDIRSPGLGDTAMYLCATSRGTALEAFFGQGTRLTVV.